Reported below is one T cell receptor (beta chain). These data originate in a study of blood T cell repertoires in COVID-19. Across the whole study: PBMCs, B-cell-depleted T cells, or T cells were the source of the cDNA or gDNA that made up the material.

Followed longitudinally, the Seattle patients had been enrolled during active infection. Original processing methods: Nucleated cell number was recorded as an estimate derived from reference gene primer amplification. Clones were read by immunoSEQ multiplex PCR, and TCRdb kept only the in-frame ones, dropping some. V, J and clone size are taken as reported in that table, and D and trimming were inferred from the DNA itself. The table has roughly 310,000 clones, 90% seen once. CDR3 length: 15 amino acids. Trimming cost V 6 bases and J 5 bases; bases outside gene matches: 10. Germline V CDR1 and CDR2: SGHAT, FQDESV (reference sequence).

This rearrangement joins TRBV11-1 to TRBJ2-3, with 8 bases lining up with TRBD1. The sequenced sample consisted of peripheral blood. This receptor was obtained from a woman aged 25 to 45 with COVID-19, enrolled during active disease. The CDR3 sequence is CASSNSPTGGDTQYF. CDR3 sequence (DNA): TGTGCCAGCAGTAATTCCCCAACAGGGGGAGATACGCAGTATTTT.